The 26 T cell receptor beta chains below come from one sample, sequenced in a study of beta chain features in type 1 diabetes. The authors reverse transcribed all of the isolated RNA, so sequencing captured expressed TCRB transcripts. Here immunoSEQ multiplex PCR was the method, and the copy in TCRdb shows in-frame clones only, minus some. The sample lists around 500,000 clones; roughly 31% were seen once. Sequencing was performed on naive CD4+ T cells from blood. These receptors were taken from a man aged 18 to 30 in good health.

The chain employs TRBV9 and TRBJ2-1, with D uncertain. Germline loops: CDR1 SGDLS, CDR2 YYNGEE. CDR3 length: 13 residues. V was cut by 3 bases and J by 10 bases, with 14 bases left in between. CDR3 nucleotides: TGTGCCAGCAGCGCCTCCCCCTTCCGGGAGCAGTTCTTC. Amino acid sequence: CASSASPFREQFF.

The chain is built from TRBV7-9 and TRBJ2-3, with TRBD2 matching over 7 bases. With V trimmed by 3 bases and J by 0 bases, 6 bases remained unmatched. CDR3 length: 16 residues. Per germline, CDR1 SEHNR and CDR2 FQNEAQ (reference sequence). As DNA, the CDR3 is TGTGCCAGCAGCTTCCCCCTAGCGGTCAGCACAGATACGCAGTATTTT. This sequence encodes CASSFPLAVSTDTQYF.

This rearrangement joins TRBV7-2 to TRBJ2-3; 9 bases match TRBD2. Germline trimming cut 5 bases from V and 3 bases from J; bases unmatched to any gene: 12. CDR1 is SGHTA and CDR2 is FQGNSA in the germline V gene. This CDR3 is 17 amino acids long. The CDR3 loop reads CASSPRAASGMTDTQYF. The CDR3 DNA is TGTGCCAGCAGCCCACGGGCGGCTAGCGGGATGACAGATACGCAGTATTTT. Together with reference TRBV7-2 and TRBJ2-3, the CDR3 gives the full variable domain: GAGVSQSPSNKVTEKGKDVELRCDPISGHTALYWYRQSLGQGLEFLIYFQGNSAPDKSGLPSDRFSAERTGGSVSTLTIQRTQQEDSAVYLCASSPRAASGMTDTQYFGPGTRLTVL.

This rearrangement joins TRBV14 to TRBJ2-7, with 7 bases identical to TRBD2. V trimming: 1 base; J trimming: 5 bases; junction bases outside the gene matches: 2. The CDR3 totals 13 residues. From germline, CDR1 is SGHDN and CDR2 FVKESK. The CDR3 nucleotides are TGTGCCAGCAGCCAAGGGGCGGGAGACGAGCAGTACTTC. This codes for CASSQGAGDEQYF.

DNA for the CDR3: TGTGCCAGCAGGGCGGGACTAGCGGTAACGAGGAACATTCAGTACTTC. Amino acids: CASRAGLAVTRNIQYF. V usage is TRBV2 and J usage is TRBJ2-4, with 11 bases that match TRBD2. In germline, CDR1 is SNHLY, CDR2 FYNNEI. After removal of 6 bases from V and 7 bases from J, the junction contained 11 bases not matched to a gene. This CDR3 is built from 16 residues.

For this clone: Different DNA sequences within this sample yield the same CDR3. This sequence joins TRBV6-6 and TRBJ2-7, with D perhaps given as TRBD1 or TRBD2 (5 bases each). The V and J ends lost 0 bases and 5 bases respectively, with 5 bases between them. Germline V CDR1 and CDR2: MNHNY, SVGAGI (reference sequence). CDR3 length equals 12 residues. The chain's CDR3 is CASSYSGDEQYF. CDR3 nucleotides: TGTGCCAGCAGTTACTCGGGGGACGAGCAGTACTTC.

The chain uses TRBV10-3 and TRBJ2-3, with D hard to call. Between the trimmed V and J ends, which lost 9 bases and 2 bases, there was a span of 12 bases. There are 13 residues in the CDR3. Per the germline V gene, CDR1 is ENHRY and CDR2 is SYGVKD. The CDR3 loop reads CAIGGSTTDTQYF. As DNA, the CDR3 is TGTGCCATTGGCGGTTCAACCACAGATACGCAGTATTTT.

This clone was seen a few times. This chain links TRBV5-6 with TRBJ2-3; weak D call: TRBD1 (6 bases). Germline loops: CDR1 SGHDT, CDR2 YYEEEE. V lost 7 bases and J lost 0, with 15 bases in between. This CDR3 has 15 amino acids. As DNA, the CDR3 is TGTGCCAGCCATACCTACAGGGCTAGCACAGATACGCAGTATTTT. Translated: CASHTYRASTDTQYF.

The chain recombines TRBV5-1 with TRBJ2-5; 9 nucleotides agree with TRBD2. V lost 0 bases to trimming and J lost 2 bases; unmatched junction nucleotides: 5. The CDR3 is 16 residues long. Germline CDR1 is SGHRS and CDR2 is YFSETQ. CDR3 protein: CASSLVGLAGQETQYF. Written as DNA, the CDR3 is TGCGCCAGCAGCTTGGTAGGCCTAGCGGGGCAAGAGACCCAGTACTTC.

The chain joins TRBV14 to TRBJ2-1, with TRBD1 matching 9 bases. With 1 base clipped from V and 14 bases from J, the junction kept 6 bases outside the gene matches. Looked up from germline, CDR1 is SGHDN and CDR2 is FVKESK. The CDR3 contains 13 residues. The CDR3 coding sequence is TGTGCCAGCAGCCAAGGGGACAGGGCGGCGAAGTTCTTC. Residues: CASSQGDRAAKFF.

The genes are TRBV14 and TRBJ2-5; D not certain. Germline V lookup: CDR1 SGHDN, CDR2 FVKESK. The CDR3 covers 12 residues. Between the trimmed V and J ends, which lost 3 bases and 3 bases, there was a span of 5 bases. The DNA for the CDR3 is TGTGCCAGCAGCCATTTTAAAGAGACCCAGTACTTC. Amino acid sequence: CASSHFKETQYF.

The chain recombines TRBV19 with TRBJ2-2; D uncertain. Germline lookup yields CDR1 LNHDA and CDR2 SQIVND (reference sequence). The CDR3 extends over 14 amino acids. Trimming stripped 7 bases from V and 4 bases from J, with 13 bases between. The CDR3 region is CASISRAITGELFF. In DNA, the CDR3 is TGTGCCAGTATCTCCCGGGCGATCACCGGGGAGCTGTTTTTT.

The chain joins TRBV29-1 to TRBJ2-1, with D perhaps TRBD2 (6 bases). This CDR3 region has 14 residues. V was shortened by 4 bases and J by 9 bases, with 19 bases between the two germline ends. Germline V gene sequence: CDR1 SQVTM, CDR2 ANQGSEA. This chain's CDR3 is CSVVGPTSFGEQFF. CDR3 nucleotides: TGCAGCGTTGTTGGCCCGACTAGTTTTGGTGAGCAGTTCTTC.

This clone showed up just a few times. The chain employs TRBV6-7 and TRBJ2-7, with D perhaps TRBD1 (5 bases). TRBV6-7 is noted as an ORF with a role that remains uncertain. This CDR3 is 16 amino acids long. Trimming took 0 bases from V and 3 from J, leaving 15 bases between them. In DNA, the CDR3 is TGTGCCAGCAGTTACTCGTGGCAGGGTGGCCGCTACGAGCAGTACTTC. Its protein product is CASSYSWQGGRYEQYF.

This clone was observed a few times. In DNA, the CDR3 is TGTGCCAGCAGCTTAGTCCGGAAGGAGACCCAGTACTTC. It is translated as CASSLVRKETQYF. The chain recombines TRBV7-8 with TRBJ2-5; D uncertain. Germline V gene sequence: CDR1 SGHVS, CDR2 FQNEAQ. This CDR3 has 13 amino acids. Trimming cost V 1 base and J 5 bases, with 8 bases left between them.

Notes on this clone: In the same sample, other DNA sequences code for this CDR3. V and J are TRBV29-1 and TRBJ2-7; the D call may be TRBD1 or TRBD2 (5 bases each). CDR1 and CDR2 (germline): SQVTM, ANQGSEA. This CDR3 has 12 residues. V shed 6 bases and J shed 2 bases, with 11 bases lying between them. As DNA, the CDR3 is TGCAGCGTGGGGACCGATCCCTACGAGCAGTACTTC. It translates to CSVGTDPYEQYF.

The chain is built from TRBV7-8 and TRBJ2-7, with a tentative D call TRBD2 (5 bases). This CDR3 has 14 amino acids. V was pared by 5 bases and J by 3 bases, with 14 bases between. The germline V gene encodes CDR1 SGHVS and CDR2 FQNEAQ. The CDR3 loop is CASSLAGRDYEQYF. As DNA, the CDR3 is TGTGCCAGCAGCCTGGCGGGCAGAGACTACGAGCAGTACTTC.

This clone was detected only once. This rearrangement joins TRBV10-2 to TRBJ2-5, with 7 bases identical to TRBD2. CDR1 WSHSY and CDR2 SAAADI come from the germline V gene. This CDR3 has 15 residues. J gave up 4 bases and V 9 bases, and 14 bases lay outside the gene matches. CDR3 in amino acids: CASNWEGRRGETQYF. The DNA of the CDR3 is TGCGCCAGTAACTGGGAGGGCCGGAGGGGAGAGACCCAGTACTTC.

The V and J genes are TRBV5-6 and TRBJ2-3; D may be TRBD2 (6 bases). V lost 3 bases and J lost 6, with 11 bases in between. This CDR3 is built from 13 residues. Germline CDR1 reads SGHDT; CDR2 reads YYEEEE. CDR3 in DNA: TGTGCCAGCAGCTGGGGGACTGAGGATACGCAGTATTTT. Protein sequence: CASSWGTEDTQYF.

This clone has only a few counts. The chain is built from TRBV5-1 and TRBJ2-6, with D unresolved. Deletions cut 4 bases from V and 0 bases from J, with 11 bases between. Germline CDR1 and CDR2: SGHRS and YFSETQ. This CDR3 contains 16 residues. CDR3 residues: CASSPTLSSGANVLTF. DNA of the CDR3: TGCGCCAGCAGCCCAACCCTGAGCTCTGGGGCCAACGTCCTGACTTTC. The full variable domain, with the rest looked up from reference TRBV5-1 and TRBJ2-6, is KAGVTQTPRYLIKTRGQQVTLSCSPISGHRSVSWYQQTPGQGLQFLFEYFSETQRNKGNFPGRFSGRQFSNSRSEMNVSTLELGDSALYLCASSPTLSSGANVLTFGAGSRLTVL.

This sequence joins TRBV4-2 and TRBJ2-7; D unclear. V was cut by 4 bases and J by 3 bases, with 16 bases left in between. Germline loops: CDR1 LGHNA, CDR2 YNFKEQ. The CDR3 loop spans 15 amino acids. CDR3 residues: CASSRSPDTLYEQYF. The DNA for the CDR3 is TGTGCCAGCAGCCGCTCACCGGATACTCTCTACGAGCAGTACTTC.

This clone was counted between two and nine times. The chain joins TRBV5-1 to TRBJ2-1, with 11 bases lining up with TRBD2. The CDR3 is 16 residues long. Germline V gene lookup returns CDR1 SGHRS and CDR2 YFSETQ. Trimming at V came to 0 bases and at J to 5 bases, leaving 4 bases not matched to a gene. The CDR3 DNA reads TGCGCCAGCAGCTTGGTACTAGCGGGAGTGGACAATGAGCAGTTCTTC. This sequence encodes CASSLVLAGVDNEQFF.

This clone was detected a few times. As DNA, the CDR3 is TGCAGCGCCGGCCTCGGACCCTACAATGAGCAGTTCTTC. It translates to CSAGLGPYNEQFF. This chain uses TRBV29-1 with TRBJ2-1; D gene unclear. This CDR3 is 13 amino acids long. The V gene lost 7 bases and the J gene lost 2 bases, with 12 bases spanning the gap. Germline V gives CDR1 SQVTM, CDR2 ANQGSEA.

This clone has a handful of counts. This chain links TRBV18 with TRBJ1-2; D not resolved. The V end lost 2 bases, the J end lost 8 bases, and 9 bases lay between the germline ends. Germline V gene lookup returns CDR1 KGHSH and CDR2 LQKENI. The CDR3 sequence is 12 residues long. The CDR3 DNA follows: TGTGCCAGCTCACCAACAAATGACGGCTACACCTTC. Protein sequence: CASSPTNDGYTF.

This clone has only a few counts. The rearrangement links TRBV15 to TRBJ2-5; D gene uncertain. CDR3 length: 14 amino acids. V lost 0 bases to trimming and J lost 4 bases, with 9 bases between them. Germline V lookup: CDR1 LNHNV, CDR2 YYDKDF (reference sequence). CDR3 bases: TGTGCCACCAGCAGAGATCCCTACGCAGAGACCCAGTACTTC. It codes for CATSRDPYAETQYF. The complete variable domain, with remaining parts taken from reference TRBV15 and TRBJ2-5, reads DAMVIQNPRYQVTQFGKPVTLSCSQTLNHNVMYWYQQKSSQAPKLLFHYYDKDFNNEADTPDNFQSRRPNTSFCFLDIRSPGLGDTAMYLCATSRDPYAETQYFGPGTRLLVL.

This clone was picked up a small number of times. The gene calls are TRBV4-2 and TRBJ2-7, with 8 bases identical to TRBD2. The ends lost 3 bases at V and 3 bases at J; junction bases unmatched: 4. The germline V gene encodes CDR1 LGHNA and CDR2 YNFKEQ. This CDR3 contains 14 residues. CDR3 amino acids: CASSHREGLYEQYF. The CDR3 coding sequence is TGTGCCAGCAGCCACCGGGAGGGCCTCTACGAGCAGTACTTC.